Presented here are 3 T cell receptor beta chains from one specimen sequenced in a study of T cells in Graves' hyperthyroidism and ophthalmopathy. TCR beta CDR3 sequences were amplified from RNA transcripts. With the HTBI primer set, the TCR CDR3 went through a first round of RT-PCR. TCRdb itself ran the multiplex PCR reads through MiXCR, one entry per CDR3 protein. The sample holds hundreds of thousands of distinct CDR3 sequences, around 14% seen once. The sequencing input was blood. These receptors all come from a woman between 18 and 30 years old with Graves' hyperthyroidism.

In its sample, this clonotype was seen a few times. This chain joins TRBV19 and TRBJ2-3; 9 bases are a match to TRBD2. Germline loops: CDR1 LNHDA, CDR2 SQIVND (reference sequence). The J segment lost 3 bases and the V segment lost 1 base, leaving 8 bases of the junction unmatched. CDR3 size: 17 residues. Here the CDR3 reads CASSIGTTSGITDTQYF. CDR3 sequence (DNA): TGTGCCAGTAGTATAGGTACGACTAGCGGCATAACAGATACGCAGTATTTT.

The rearrangement joins TRBV20-1 to TRBJ2-3, with 9 bases aligning to TRBD2. Germline values: CDR1 DFQATT, CDR2 SNEGSKA (reference sequence). The CDR3 extends over 12 amino acids. V trimming: 8 bases; J trimming: 3 bases; junction bases outside the gene matches: 3. The CDR3 protein is CSPTSGTDTQYF. The CDR3 nucleotides read TGCAGTCCGACTAGCGGTACAGATACGCAGTATTTT.

This clonotype was detected many times. The chain employs TRBV12-3 or TRBV12-4 and TRBJ1-1; D is undetermined. The CDR3 has 11 residues. V gave up 8 bases and J gave up 5 bases, with 9 bases separating them. The CDR3 region is CASGPVTEAFF. In DNA, the CDR3 is TGTGCCAGCGGACCAGTGACTGAAGCTTTCTTT.